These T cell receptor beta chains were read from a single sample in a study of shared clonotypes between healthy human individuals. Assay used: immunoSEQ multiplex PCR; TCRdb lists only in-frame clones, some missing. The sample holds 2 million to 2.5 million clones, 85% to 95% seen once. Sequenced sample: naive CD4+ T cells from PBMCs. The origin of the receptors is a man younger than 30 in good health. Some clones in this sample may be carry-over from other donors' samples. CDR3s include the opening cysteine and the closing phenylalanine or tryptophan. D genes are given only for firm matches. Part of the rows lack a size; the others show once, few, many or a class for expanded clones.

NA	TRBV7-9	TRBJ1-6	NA	CASTPIGRGNSPLHF	TGTGCCAGCACCCCTATCGGACGGGGTAATTCACCCCTCCACTTT
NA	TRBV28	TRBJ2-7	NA	CASTNREGRPYEQYF	TGTGCCAGCACCAACAGGGAGGGGAGGCCCTACGAGCAGTACTTC
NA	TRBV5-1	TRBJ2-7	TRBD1	CASSLSGQGASEQYF	TGCGCCAGCAGCTTATCGGGACAGGGGGCCTCCGAGCAGTACTTC
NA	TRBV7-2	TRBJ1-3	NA	CASSLGRAGNTIYF	TGTGCCAGCAGCTTAGGCAGGGCTGGAAACACCATATATTTT
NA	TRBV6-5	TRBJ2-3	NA	CASSYGYSSTDTQYF	TGTGCCAGCAGTTACGGGTACTCTAGCACAGATACGCAGTATTTT
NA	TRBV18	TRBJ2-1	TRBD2	CASSPASGYNEQFF	TGTGCCAGCTCACCGGCTAGCGGTTACAATGAGCAGTTCTTC
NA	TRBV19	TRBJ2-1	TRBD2	CASSSLAGVGNEQFF	TGTGCCAGTAGTTCACTAGCGGGAGTTGGAAATGAGCAGTTCTTC
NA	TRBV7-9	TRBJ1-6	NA	CASSLGPNEDSPLHF	TGTGCCAGCAGCTTAGGACCCAACGAGGATTCACCCCTCCACTTT
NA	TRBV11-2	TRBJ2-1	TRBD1	CASRGQGIPNEQFF	TGTGCCAGCAGGGGACAGGGCATCCCCAATGAGCAGTTCTTC
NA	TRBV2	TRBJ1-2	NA	CASSAGVGGYTF	TGTGCCAGCAGCGCAGGTGTTGGTGGCTACACCTTC
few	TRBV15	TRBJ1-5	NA	CATSRAVRGYSNQPQHF	TGTGCCACCAGCAGAGCTGTCAGAGGGTATAGCAATCAGCCCCAGCATTTT
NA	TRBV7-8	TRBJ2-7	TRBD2	CASSIRSGRAEEQYF	TGTGCCAGCAGCATCCGTAGCGGGAGGGCCGAAGAGCAGTACTTC
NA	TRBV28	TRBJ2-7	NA	CASSLRTGSHEQYF	TGTGCCAGCAGTTTACGTACAGGTTCCCACGAGCAGTACTTC
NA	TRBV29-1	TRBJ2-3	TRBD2	CSVEDRTSGREGSTDTQYF	TGCAGCGTTGAAGATCGAACTAGCGGGAGAGAGGGAAGCACAGATACGCAGTATTTT
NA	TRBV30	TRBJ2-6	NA	CAWRNSGANVLTF	TGTGCCTGGCGTAACTCTGGGGCCAACGTCCTGACTTTC
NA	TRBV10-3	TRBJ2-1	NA	CAISVRGNEQFF	TGTGCCATCAGTGTACGCGGCAATGAGCAGTTCTTC
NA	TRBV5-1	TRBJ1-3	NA	CASRIQGSGNTIYF	TGCGCCAGCAGGATACAGGGATCTGGAAACACCATATATTTT
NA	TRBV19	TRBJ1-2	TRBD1	CASQTGSAYGYTF	TGTGCCAGCCAGACAGGGTCAGCCTATGGCTACACCTTC
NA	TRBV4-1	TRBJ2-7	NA	CASSQDRQTRVYYEQYF	TGCGCCAGCAGCCAAGATAGACAGACCAGAGTGTACTACGAGCAGTACTTC
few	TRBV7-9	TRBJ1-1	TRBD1	CASTRQGGMNTEAFF	TGTGCCAGCACTCGACAGGGCGGTATGAACACTGAAGCTTTCTTT
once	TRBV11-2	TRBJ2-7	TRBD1	CASSLPRTGSYEQYF	TGTGCCAGCAGCCTCCCTCGGACAGGGTCCTACGAGCAGTACTTC
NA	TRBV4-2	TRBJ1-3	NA	CASSQGSHPGNTIYF	TGTGCCAGCAGCCAAGGAAGCCACCCTGGAAACACCATATATTTT
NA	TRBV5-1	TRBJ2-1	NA	CASSFRPPGEQFF	TGCGCCAGCAGCTTCCGCCCTCCGGGGGAGCAGTTCTTC
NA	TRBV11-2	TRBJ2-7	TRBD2	CASSLGLAAVYEQYF	TGTGCCAGCAGCTTAGGGCTAGCGGCTGTCTACGAGCAGTACTTC
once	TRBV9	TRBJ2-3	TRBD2	CASSPSGTRTDTQYF	TGTGCCAGCAGCCCTAGCGGGACACGCACAGATACGCAGTATTTT
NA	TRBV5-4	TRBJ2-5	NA	CASSYSGQETQYF	TGTGCCAGCAGCTATTCCGGGCAAGAGACCCAGTACTTC
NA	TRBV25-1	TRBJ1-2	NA	CASSGGGDLFGYTF	TGTGCCAGCAGTGGTGGGGGAGACCTATTCGGCTACACCTTC
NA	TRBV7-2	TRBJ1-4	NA	CASRSGSRDAKLFF	TGTGCCAGCAGATCGGGATCCAGGGACGCAAAACTGTTTTTT
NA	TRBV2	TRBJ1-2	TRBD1	CARGQGQIGYTF	TGTGCCCGAGGACAGGGCCAAATTGGCTACACCTTC
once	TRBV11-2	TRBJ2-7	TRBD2	CASSLGLAYSYEQYF	TGTGCCAGCAGCTTAGGACTAGCGTACTCCTACGAGCAGTACTTC
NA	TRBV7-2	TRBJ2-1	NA	CASSFDSPGGQQFF	TGTGCCAGCAGCTTCGACTCCCCGGGGGGCCAGCAGTTCTTC
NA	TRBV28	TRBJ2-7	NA	CASTSPGTYTYEQYF	TGTGCCAGCACAAGCCCCGGGACGTATACCTACGAGCAGTACTTC
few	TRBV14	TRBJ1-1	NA	CASSPPGGRQANTEAFF	TGTGCCAGCAGCCCCCCGGGCGGACGCCAGGCAAACACTGAAGCTTTCTTT
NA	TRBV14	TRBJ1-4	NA	CASSQAGIPNEKLFF	TGTGCCAGCAGCCAAGCCGGCATACCGAATGAAAAACTGTTTTTT
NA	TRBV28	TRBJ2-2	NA	CASSKTDTGELFF	TGTGCCAGCAGTAAGACTGACACCGGGGAGCTGTTTTTT
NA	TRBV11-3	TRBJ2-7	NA	CASSLGRTSSYEQYF	TGTGCCAGCAGCTTAGGACGGACAAGCTCCTACGAGCAGTACTTC